One and the same sample provided the 28 T cell receptor beta chains below, sequenced in a study of spatial heterogeneity in lung cancer. MiXCR, run by TCRdb on the 5' RACE reads, gives a single entry per CDR3 protein. The table lists roughly 5,100 distinct CDR3 sequences, 9.5% to 15% of them singletons. Described time point: sample taken at primary tumor resection. Study findings and constraints: Mutation counts in tumors were tracked by counts of expanded intratumoral alpha and beta TCRs.

Their antigen targets remain unknown. The sample here was lung tumor tissue, taken at surgery. These receptors were collected from a male donor with early-stage non-small cell lung cancer.

Worth noting for this clonotype: Since it is a stray read in a library aimed at alpha chains, this beta chain has a size that is not meaningful. V gene TRBV5-1 combines with J gene TRBJ2-3, with D possibly being TRBD1 (6 bases). This CDR3 region has 13 residues. Germline V gene data show CDR1 as SGHRS and CDR2 as YFSETQ. V was pared by 10 bases and J by 2 bases, with 14 bases between. CDR3 nucleotides: TGCGCCTCCCGGGACATCAACACAGATACGCAGTATTTT. Translating gives CASRDINTDTQYF. The whole variable domain, remainder taken from reference TRBV5-1 and TRBJ2-3, is KAGVTQTPRYLIKTRGQQVTLSCSPISGHRSVSWYQQTPGQGLQFLFEYFSETQRNKGNFPGRFSGRQFSNSRSEMNVSTLELGDSALYLCASRDINTDTQYFGPGTRLTVL.

Concerning this clonotype: This beta chain lies outside the target of a library built for alpha chains; its clone size means little. The chain couples TRBV2 to TRBJ2-3; no definite D call. Trimming left V 5 bases short and J 0 bases short, with 3 bases between. This CDR3 contains 12 residues. From germline, CDR1 is SNHLY and CDR2 FYNNEI. CDR3 sequence: CASSTSTDTQYF. The DNA of the CDR3 is TGTGCCAGCAGTACTAGCACAGATACGCAGTATTTT.

This clonotype showed up many times. Being off target in a library aimed at alpha chains, this beta chain has a size of little meaning. The chain employs TRBV4-3 and TRBJ1-1, with no clear D. Germline V gene data show CDR1 as LGHNA and CDR2 as YSLEER. Trimming removed 0 bases from V and 5 bases from J, with 10 bases in between. CDR3 length equals 14 residues. The CDR3, as DNA: TGCGCCAGCAGCCAAGAGAGCCGGGGAACTGAAGCTTTCTTT. Encoded protein: CASSQESRGTEAFF.

This clonotype has ten or more counts. Since the library was made to target alpha chains, this beta chain is a stray read and its abundance is not meaningful. The gene calls are TRBV10-3 and TRBJ2-2, with D unresolved. The V gene lost 6 bases and the J gene lost 3 bases, with 2 bases spanning the gap. The CDR3 consists of 11 residues. The germline CDR1 and CDR2 sequences are ENHRY and SYGVKD. The CDR3 sequence is CAIRDTGELFF. The CDR3, as DNA: TGTGCCATCAGAGACACCGGGGAGCTGTTTTTT.

This clonotype was seen repeatedly, ten times or more. This beta chain is an off-target read within a library intended for alpha chains, so its frequency means little. V gene TRBV7-9 combines with J gene TRBJ1-1; a possible D gene is TRBD1 (5 bases). The germline gives CDR1 SEHNR, CDR2 FQNEAQ (reference sequence). The V gene lost 2 bases and the J gene lost 3 bases, with 13 bases spanning the gap. The CDR3 sequence is 15 residues long. The CDR3 DNA sequence: TGTGCCAGCAGCTTAAACGGGGCGCCGGACACTGAAGCTTTCTTT. Translation: CASSLNGAPDTEAFF.

This clonotype qualifies as medium-sized. This beta chain represents an off-target read in a library built for alpha chains; its size is of limited meaning. The V call is TRBV25-1, the J call TRBJ2-3; 8 bases map to TRBD1. CDR1 and CDR2 from the germline V gene are MGHDK and SYGVNS. CDR3 length equals 15 residues. V lost 5 bases and J lost 2; bases outside the gene matches: 6. This CDR3 is CASSRTGSLTDTQYF. CDR3 coding DNA: TGTGCCAGCAGTCGGACAGGGTCCCTCACAGATACGCAGTATTTT.

Turning to this clonotype: In a library made to pick up alpha chains, this beta chain is a stray read with a size that means little. This rearrangement joins TRBV7-2 to TRBJ2-2, with a weak D call TRBD1 (6 bases). This CDR3 contains 16 residues. V lost 5 bases, J lost 6 bases, and 19 bases lay in between. From germline, CDR1 is SGHTA and CDR2 FQGNSA. In nucleotides, the CDR3 is TGTGCCAGCAGCCCCATAGGGGGACATTCGGCCGGGGAGCTGTTTTTT. Its translation is CASSPIGGHSAGELFF.

About this clonotype itself: A library made for alpha chains picked up this beta chain off target, so its size means little. The chain uses TRBV3-1 and TRBJ1-6; D gene uncertain. This CDR3 has 15 residues. The germline gives CDR1 LGHDT, CDR2 YNNKEL (reference sequence). The V end lost 0 bases, the J end lost 7 bases, and 10 bases lay between the germline ends. The CDR3 DNA is TGTGCCAGCAGCCAAGAAGCCGGGGAGAATTCACCCCTCCACTTT. Translating gives CASSQEAGENSPLHF.

By sample share, this clonotype is medium-sized (0.01 to 0.1%). With the library built for alpha chains, this beta chain is off target and its frequency is not meaningful. The chain employs TRBV28 and TRBJ1-3; 7 bases map to TRBD1. Losses at the gene ends were 4 bases for V and 0 bases for J; bases not matched to a gene: 3. The CDR3 loop spans 15 amino acids. The germline V gene has CDR1 MDHEN and CDR2 SYDVKM. CDR3 region: CASSSAGGSGNTIYF. For the CDR3, the DNA is TGTGCCAGCAGTTCCGCAGGGGGCTCTGGAAACACCATATATTTT. Filled out from reference TRBV28 and TRBJ1-3, the complete variable domain reads DVKVTQSSRYLVKRTGEKVFLECVQDMDHENMFWYRQDPGLGLRLIYFSYDVKMKEKGDIPEGYSVSREKKERFSLILESASTNQTSMYLCASSSAGGSGNTIYFGEGSWLTVV.

About this clonotype itself: The library was designed around alpha chains, so this beta chain is a stray read whose abundance carries little weight. The rearrangement links TRBV27 to TRBJ2-7; D is unclear. The V end was cut by 0 bases, the J end by 1 base, with 10 bases between. Germline CDR1 MNHEY, CDR2 SMNVEV (reference sequence). The CDR3 is 15 amino acids. This chain's CDR3 is CASSLSSAASYEQYF. Written as DNA, the CDR3 is TGTGCCAGCAGTTTATCGTCCGCCGCTTCCTACGAGCAGTACTTC.

This clonotype was recorded many times. The library was designed around alpha chains, so this beta chain is a stray read whose abundance carries little weight. The chain links TRBV9 to TRBJ2-2; TRBD2 agrees at 12 bases. From germline, CDR1 is SGDLS and CDR2 YYNGEE. The trim removed 7 bases at V and 1 base at J, leaving 8 bases unmatched. The CDR3 runs to 17 residues. CDR3 loop: CASRTTSGGQNTGELFF. CDR3 in DNA: TGTGCCAGCCGTACGACTAGCGGGGGACAGAACACCGGGGAGCTGTTTTTT. Based on the CDR3 plus reference TRBV9 and TRBJ2-2, the full variable domain is DSGVTQTPKHLITATGQRVTLRCSPRSGDLSVYWYQQSLDQGLQFLIQYYNGEERAKGNILERFSAQQFPDLHSELNLSSLELGDSALYFCASRTTSGGQNTGELFFGEGSRLTVL.

This clonotype is medium-sized (0.01 to 0.1%). This beta chain turned up in a library designed for alpha chains; as an off-target read, its abundance says little. The rearrangement links TRBV12-3 or TRBV12-4 to TRBJ2-1, with 11 bases aligning to TRBD2. The CDR3 has 16 amino acids. The ends lost 7 bases at V and 9 bases at J; junction bases unmatched: 14. The CDR3 loop reads CASIPGLAAPRVEQFF. The DNA for the CDR3 is TGTGCCAGCATCCCGGGACTAGCGGCCCCAAGGGTTGAGCAGTTCTTC.

This clonotype was counted at least ten times. In a library made to pick up alpha chains, this beta chain is a stray read with a size that means little. This chain uses TRBV6-6 with TRBJ1-2, with D perhaps TRBD1 (6 bases). V was shortened by 5 bases and J by 8 bases, with 15 bases between the two germline ends. The CDR3 is 13 residues long. Germline-derived CDR1 and CDR2 are MNHNY and SVGAGI (reference sequence). The CDR3 loop reads CASSPWEGGGYTF. CDR3 sequence (DNA): TGTGCCAGCAGTCCCTGGGAGGGGGGAGGCTACACCTTC.

This clonotype has a count of ten or more. This beta chain turned up in a library designed for alpha chains; as an off-target read, its abundance says little. V and J are TRBV21-1 and TRBJ1-4. TRBV21-1 is described as a pseudogene. This CDR3 spans 17 amino acids. CDR3 DNA: TGTGCCAGCAGCCTCCTTCGAGCCGGGGGGCCAGGTGAAAAACTGTTTTTT. This codes for CASSLLRAGGPGEKLFF.

This clonotype ranks as medium-sized (0.01 to 0.1%). The library was built for alpha chains, so this beta chain is an off-target read and its size means little. The rearrangement links TRBV7-2 to TRBJ2-2, with 14 bases matching TRBD2. Germline V gene lookup returns CDR1 SGHTA and CDR2 FQGNSA. J gave up 7 bases and V 1 base, and 2 bases lay outside the gene matches. The CDR3 sequence is 16 residues long. The CDR3 loop is CASSLDGLAGGGELFF. CDR3 sequence (DNA): TGTGCCAGCAGCTTAGACGGACTAGCGGGAGGCGGGGAGCTGTTTTTT.

This clonotype was seen many times. The size of this beta chain means little, since it is a stray read in a library made for alpha chains. The V call is TRBV2, the J call TRBJ2-1; D is unresolved. There are 13 residues in the CDR3. Germline V CDR1 and CDR2: SNHLY, FYNNEI. The V end was cut by 4 bases, the J end by 5 bases, with 9 bases between. CDR3 loop: CASSVFSDNEQFF. Written as DNA, the CDR3 is TGTGCCAGCAGTGTTTTTTCCGACAATGAGCAGTTCTTC.

Many counts were recorded for this clonotype. This beta chain was picked up by a library intended for alpha chains and is off target, so its count carries little meaning. The V call is TRBV29-1, the J call TRBJ2-1; 7 bases are a match to TRBD2. Unmatched junction bases numbered 10, after V lost 7 bases and J lost 7 bases. This CDR3 has 13 residues. The germline V gene has CDR1 SQVTM and CDR2 ANQGSEA. CDR3 nucleotide sequence: TGCAGCGCCCACCCCAGCGGGATTAATGAGCAGTTCTTC. Translation: CSAHPSGINEQFF.

This clonotype is medium-sized by share. This beta chain represents an off-target read in a library built for alpha chains; its size is of limited meaning. The CDR3 region is CASSPLLGGYTF. The DNA of the CDR3 is TGTGCCAGCAGTCCTTTGTTGGGCGGCTACACCTTC. J is TRBJ1-2 and V is TRBV28; D gene uncertain. Trimming shortened V by 5 bases and J by 8 bases, and 12 bases separated the two germline ends. This CDR3 contains 12 residues. CDR1 and CDR2 from the germline V gene are MDHEN and SYDVKM.

This clonotype was picked up many times. Because this beta chain is a stray read in a library intended to capture alpha chains, its abundance should not be given much weight. The chain couples TRBV27 to TRBJ1-6; 9 bases fit TRBD1. J was trimmed by 7 bases and V by 4 bases; bases with no gene match: 14. Germline CDR1 reads MNHEY; CDR2 reads SMNVEV (reference sequence). The CDR3 consists of 18 residues. The CDR3 here is CASSSQPGQGASNSPLHF. The CDR3 nucleotides read TGTGCCAGCAGTTCTCAACCGGGACAGGGAGCCTCGAATTCACCCCTCCACTTT.

For this clonotype: In a library made to pick up alpha chains, this beta chain is a stray read with a size that means little. The chain has TRBV12-3 or TRBV12-4 and TRBJ1-5; D is ambiguous. The CDR3 loop spans 12 amino acids. V lost 3 bases to trimming and J lost 4 bases, with 4 bases between them. The CDR3 loop reads CASSFENQPQHF. For the CDR3, the DNA is TGTGCCAGCAGTTTTGAAAATCAGCCCCAGCATTTT.

Note on this clonotype: This beta chain slipped into a library made for alpha chains as a stray read, so its size is not meaningful. The chain uses TRBV24-1 and TRBJ2-3; D call uncertain. The V end was cut by 3 bases, the J end by 4 bases, with 7 bases between. The CDR3 covers 13 residues. Germline CDR1 and CDR2: KGHDR and SFDVKD. The CDR3 region is CATSDGFSDTQYF. CDR3 sequence (DNA): TGTGCCACCAGTGATGGGTTTTCAGATACGCAGTATTTT.

Comments on this clonotype: The library was built for alpha chains, so this beta chain is an off-target read and its size means little. The chain combines TRBV25-1 with TRBJ2-7, with no clear D. The CDR3 totals 11 residues. Germline CDR1 reads MGHDK; CDR2 reads SYGVNS. The V and J ends lost 1 base and 8 bases respectively, with 6 bases between them. The CDR3 here is CASSESVKQYF. The CDR3 DNA follows: TGTGCCAGCAGTGAATCGGTGAAGCAGTACTTC.

By sample fraction, this clonotype is medium-sized. Since it is a stray read in a library aimed at alpha chains, this beta chain has a size that is not meaningful. This chain uses TRBV6-5 with TRBJ2-5; 12 bases match TRBD2. The CDR3 is 15 residues long. Trimming took 5 bases from V and 5 from J; bases not matched to a gene: 6. Germline V gives CDR1 MNHEY, CDR2 SVGAGI. The CDR3 region is CASSNLAGGLETQYF. Written as DNA, the CDR3 is TGTGCCAGCAGTAACCTAGCGGGGGGGTTGGAGACCCAGTACTTC.

As concerns this clonotype: Being off target in a library aimed at alpha chains, this beta chain has a size of little meaning. This sequence joins TRBV20-1 and TRBJ2-7, with 16 positions matching TRBD2. CDR1 is DFQATT and CDR2 is SNEGSKA in the germline V gene (reference sequence). CDR3 size: 15 residues. V shed 3 bases, J shed 7 bases, and the junction held 6 bases outside the gene matches. CDR3 sequence (DNA): TGCAGTGCTAGCACACCGGGACTAGCGGGAGGGGAGCAGTACTTC. Residues: CSASTPGLAGGEQYF.

This clonotype was recorded at least ten times. This beta chain is a stray read from a library made for alpha chains; its abundance is not meaningful. The chain uses TRBV11-2 and TRBJ2-7; D may correspond to TRBD1 or TRBD2 (7 bases each). Germline-derived CDR1 and CDR2 are SGHAT and FQNNGV. Trimming took off 2 bases at V and 2 bases at J, with 13 bases between the two ends. CDR3 length: 15 residues. The CDR3 spells CASSLSGTETYEQYF. The CDR3 DNA is TGTGCCAGCAGCTTAAGCGGGACAGAGACCTACGAGCAGTACTTC.

This clonotype was recorded many times. As an off-target read in a library built for alpha chains, this beta chain has a frequency of little significance. The genes are TRBV28 and TRBJ2-7; TRBD1 aligns across 9 bases. The CDR3 is 18 residues long. Germline CDR1 is MDHEN and CDR2 is SYDVKM. The J segment lost 1 base and the V segment lost 4 bases, leaving 14 bases of the junction unmatched. The CDR3 coding sequence is TGTGCCAGCAGTTACCAACTACGGGACAGGGCTAATTCCTACGAGCAGTACTTC. Protein sequence: CASSYQLRDRANSYEQYF.

This clonotype is medium-sized (0.01 to 0.1%) by share. Being off target in a library aimed at alpha chains, this beta chain has a size of little meaning. This chain connects TRBV28 to TRBJ2-1; 14 bases match TRBD2. This CDR3 is built from 15 residues. Germline lookup yields CDR1 MDHEN and CDR2 SYDVKM. With V trimmed by 4 bases and J by 11 bases, 7 bases remained unmatched. The DNA of the CDR3 is TGTGCCAGCAGTTCAGCCGGGACTAGCGGGGGTAAGCAGTTCTTC. Amino acids: CASSSAGTSGGKQFF.

This clonotype was seen at least ten times. This beta chain is a stray sequence in a library constructed for alpha chains; its clone size is not meaningful. The chain joins TRBV6-2 or TRBV6-3 to TRBJ2-5; D call uncertain. The CDR3 has 15 residues. Trimming shortened V by 0 bases and J by 6 bases, and 14 bases separated the two germline ends. Germline values: CDR1 MNHEY, CDR2 SVGEGT. The CDR3 protein is CASSYSKFPKKTQYF. In nucleotides, the CDR3 is TGTGCCAGCAGTTACTCGAAGTTTCCCAAGAAGACCCAGTACTTC.